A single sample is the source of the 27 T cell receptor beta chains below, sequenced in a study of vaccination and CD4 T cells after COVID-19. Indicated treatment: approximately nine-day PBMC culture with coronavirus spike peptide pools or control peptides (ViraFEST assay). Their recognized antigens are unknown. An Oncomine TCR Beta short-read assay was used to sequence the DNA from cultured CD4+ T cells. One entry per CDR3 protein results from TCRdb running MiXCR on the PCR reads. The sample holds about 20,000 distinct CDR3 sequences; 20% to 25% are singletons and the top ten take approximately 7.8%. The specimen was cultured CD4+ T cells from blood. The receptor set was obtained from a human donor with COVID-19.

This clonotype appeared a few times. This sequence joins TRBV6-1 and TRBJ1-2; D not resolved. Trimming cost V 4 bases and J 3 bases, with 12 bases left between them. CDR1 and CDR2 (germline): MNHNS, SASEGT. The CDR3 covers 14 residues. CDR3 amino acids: CASSVYFGDYGYTF. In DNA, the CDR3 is TGTGCCAGCAGTGTATATTTTGGGGACTATGGCTACACCTTC.

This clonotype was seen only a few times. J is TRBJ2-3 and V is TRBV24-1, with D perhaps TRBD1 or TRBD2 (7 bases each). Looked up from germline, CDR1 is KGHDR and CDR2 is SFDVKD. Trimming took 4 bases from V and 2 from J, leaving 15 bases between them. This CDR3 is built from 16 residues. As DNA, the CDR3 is TGTGCCACCAGTGAGGCAGGGGGGGGGGACACAGATACGCAGTATTTT. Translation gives CATSEAGGGDTDTQYF.

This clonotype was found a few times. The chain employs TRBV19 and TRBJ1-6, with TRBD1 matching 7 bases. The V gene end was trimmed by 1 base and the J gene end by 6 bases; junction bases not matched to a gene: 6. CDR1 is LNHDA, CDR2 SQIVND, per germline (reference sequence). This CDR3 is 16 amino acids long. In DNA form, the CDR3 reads TGTGCCAGTAGTATAGGAGGCAACAGGGGTAATTCACCCCTCCACTTT. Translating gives CASSIGGNRGNSPLHF.

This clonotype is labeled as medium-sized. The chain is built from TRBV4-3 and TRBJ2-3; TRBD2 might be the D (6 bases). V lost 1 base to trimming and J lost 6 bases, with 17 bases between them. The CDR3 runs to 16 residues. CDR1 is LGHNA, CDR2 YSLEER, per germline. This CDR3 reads CASSQAVGGSRDTQYF. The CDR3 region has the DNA TGCGCCAGCAGCCAAGCTGTCGGGGGTTCCCGGGATACGCAGTATTTT.

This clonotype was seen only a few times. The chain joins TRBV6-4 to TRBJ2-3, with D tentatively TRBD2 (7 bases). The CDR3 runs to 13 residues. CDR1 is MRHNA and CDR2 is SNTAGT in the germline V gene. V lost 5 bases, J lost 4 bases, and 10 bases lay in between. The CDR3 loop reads CASSTGGPDTQYF. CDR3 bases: TGTGCCAGCAGTACCGGGGGGCCAGATACGCAGTATTTT.

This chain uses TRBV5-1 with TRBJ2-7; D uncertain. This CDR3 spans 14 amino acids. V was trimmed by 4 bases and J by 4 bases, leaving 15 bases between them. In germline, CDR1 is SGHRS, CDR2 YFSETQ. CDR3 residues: CASSPQKGTYEQYF. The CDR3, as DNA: TGCGCCAGCAGCCCGCAGAAGGGTACGTACGAGCAGTACTTC.

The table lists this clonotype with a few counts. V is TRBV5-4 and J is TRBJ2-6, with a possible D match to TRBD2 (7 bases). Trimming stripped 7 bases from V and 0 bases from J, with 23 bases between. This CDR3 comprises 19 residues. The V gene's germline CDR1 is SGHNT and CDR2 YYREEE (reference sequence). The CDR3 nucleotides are TGTGCCAGCTCACCCGGGGGGCAGCGCACTTTCTCTGGGGCCAACGTCCTGACTTTC. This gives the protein CASSPGGQRTFSGANVLTF.

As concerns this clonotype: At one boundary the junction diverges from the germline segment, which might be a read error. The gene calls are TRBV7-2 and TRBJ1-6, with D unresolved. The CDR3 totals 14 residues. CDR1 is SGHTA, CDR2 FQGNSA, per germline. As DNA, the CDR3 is TGTGCCAGCACCTTAGGATCCTATAATTCACCCCTCCACTTT. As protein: CASTLGSYNSPLHF.

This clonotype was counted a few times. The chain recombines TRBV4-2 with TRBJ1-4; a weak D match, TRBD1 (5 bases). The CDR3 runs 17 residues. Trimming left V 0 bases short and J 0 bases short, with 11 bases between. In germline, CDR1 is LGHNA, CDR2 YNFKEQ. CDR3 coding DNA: TGTGCCAGCAGCCAAGATGGCAGGGTTTCAACTAATGAAAAACTGTTTTTT. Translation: CASSQDGRVSTNEKLFF.

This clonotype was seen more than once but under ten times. CDR3 in amino acids: CASSYRLAGGETQYF. CDR3 nucleotide sequence: TGTGCCAGCAGCTACAGACTAGCGGGGGGGGAGACCCAGTACTTC. V gene TRBV11-3 combines with J gene TRBJ2-5, with 14 nucleotides matching TRBD2. Germline assignment: CDR1 SGHNT and CDR2 YENEEA. With V trimmed by 4 bases and J by 5 bases, 3 bases remained unmatched. The CDR3 runs 15 residues. The full variable domain, in which reference TRBV11-3 and TRBJ2-5 provide the parts outside the CDR3, is EAGVVQSPRYKIIEKKQPVAFWCNPISGHNTLYWYLQNLGQGPELLIRYENEEAVDDSQLPKDRFSAERLKGVDSTLKIQPAELGDSAVYLCASSYRLAGGETQYFGPGTRLLVL.

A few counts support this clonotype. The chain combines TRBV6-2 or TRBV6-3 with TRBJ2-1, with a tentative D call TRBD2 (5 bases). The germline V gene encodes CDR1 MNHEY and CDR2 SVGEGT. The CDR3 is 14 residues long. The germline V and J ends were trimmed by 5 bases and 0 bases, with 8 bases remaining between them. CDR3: CASSPGFSYNEQFF. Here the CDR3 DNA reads TGTGCCAGCAGTCCGGGGTTCTCCTACAATGAGCAGTTCTTC.

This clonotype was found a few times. CDR3 sequence: CASSYAGQGQNEQYF. CDR3 nucleotides: TGTGCCAGCAGTTACGCGGGACAGGGTCAAAACGAGCAGTACTTC. The chain employs TRBV6-5 and TRBJ2-7, with TRBD1 identical over 9 bases. The CDR3 length is 15 residues. The germline CDR1 and CDR2 sequences are MNHEY and SVGAGI. With V trimmed by 2 bases and J by 5 bases, 7 bases remained unmatched.

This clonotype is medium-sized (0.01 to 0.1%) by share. The CDR3 loop reads CSARASGTGGGYTF. DNA for the CDR3: TGCAGTGCTAGAGCCTCCGGGACAGGAGGGGGCTACACCTTC. The chain has TRBV20-1 and TRBJ1-2, with 8 bases identical to TRBD1. Per the germline V gene, CDR1 is DFQATT and CDR2 is SNEGSKA (reference sequence). The CDR3 spans 14 residues. The V gene end was trimmed by 1 base and the J gene end by 8 bases; junction bases not matched to a gene: 9.

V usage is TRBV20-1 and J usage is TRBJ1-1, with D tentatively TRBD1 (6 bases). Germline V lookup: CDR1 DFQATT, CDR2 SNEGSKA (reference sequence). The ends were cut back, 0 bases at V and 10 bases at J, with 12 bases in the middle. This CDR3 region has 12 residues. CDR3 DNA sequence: TGCAGTGCTAGAGAAAGTACAGGGCGAGCTTTCTTT. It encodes CSARESTGRAFF.

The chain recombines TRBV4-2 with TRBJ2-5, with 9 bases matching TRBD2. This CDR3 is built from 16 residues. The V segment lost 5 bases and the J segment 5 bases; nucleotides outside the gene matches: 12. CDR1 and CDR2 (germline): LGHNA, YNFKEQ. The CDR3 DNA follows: TGTGCCAGCAGCTCAGAAGTCCTAGCGGGGTGGGAGACCCAGTACTTC. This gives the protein CASSSEVLAGWETQYF.

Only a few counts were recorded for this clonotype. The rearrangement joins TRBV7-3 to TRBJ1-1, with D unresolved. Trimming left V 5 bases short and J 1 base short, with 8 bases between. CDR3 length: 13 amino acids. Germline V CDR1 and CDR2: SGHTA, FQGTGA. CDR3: CASSPDGNTEAFF. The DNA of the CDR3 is TGTGCCAGCAGCCCCGACGGGAACACTGAAGCTTTCTTT.

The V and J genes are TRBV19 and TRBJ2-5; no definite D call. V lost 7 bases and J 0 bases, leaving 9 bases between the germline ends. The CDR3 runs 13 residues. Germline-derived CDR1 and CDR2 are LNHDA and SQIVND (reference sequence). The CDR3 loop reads CASKRHHQETQYF. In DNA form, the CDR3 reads TGTGCCAGTAAGAGGCACCACCAAGAGACCCAGTACTTC.

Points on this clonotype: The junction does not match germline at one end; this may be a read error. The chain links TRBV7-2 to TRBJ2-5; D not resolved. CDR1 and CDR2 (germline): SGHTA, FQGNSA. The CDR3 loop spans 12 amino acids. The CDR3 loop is CASSPPSQTQYF. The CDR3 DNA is TGTGCCAGCAGCCCCCCATCGCAGACCCAGTATTTC.

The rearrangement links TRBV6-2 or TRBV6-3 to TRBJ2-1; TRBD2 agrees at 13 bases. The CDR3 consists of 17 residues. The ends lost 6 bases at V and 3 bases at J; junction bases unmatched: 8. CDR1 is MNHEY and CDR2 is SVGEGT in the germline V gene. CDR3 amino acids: CASSQTSGGSFYNEQFF. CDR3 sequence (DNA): TGTGCCAGCAGCCAGACTAGCGGGGGGAGTTTCTACAATGAGCAGTTCTTC.

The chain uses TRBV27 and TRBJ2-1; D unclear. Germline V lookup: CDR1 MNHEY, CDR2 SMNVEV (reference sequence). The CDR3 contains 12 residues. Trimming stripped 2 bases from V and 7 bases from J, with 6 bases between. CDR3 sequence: CASSLQGNEQFF. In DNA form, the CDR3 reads TGTGCCAGCAGTTTACAAGGTAATGAGCAGTTCTTC.

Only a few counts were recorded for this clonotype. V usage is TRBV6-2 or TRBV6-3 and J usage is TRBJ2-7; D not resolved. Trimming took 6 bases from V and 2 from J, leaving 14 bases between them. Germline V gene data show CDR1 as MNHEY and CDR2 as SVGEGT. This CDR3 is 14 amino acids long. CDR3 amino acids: CASSNDGGAYEQYF. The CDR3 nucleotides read TGTGCCAGCAGCAACGACGGCGGAGCCTACGAGCAGTACTTC.

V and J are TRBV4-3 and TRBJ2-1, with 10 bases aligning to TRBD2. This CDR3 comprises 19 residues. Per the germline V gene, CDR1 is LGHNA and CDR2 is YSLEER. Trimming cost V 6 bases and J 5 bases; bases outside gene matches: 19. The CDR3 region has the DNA TGCGCCAGCAGTCCCAAGATAATTCCCCTTAGCGGGGGGAACAATGAGCAGTTCTTC. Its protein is CASSPKIIPLSGGNNEQFF.

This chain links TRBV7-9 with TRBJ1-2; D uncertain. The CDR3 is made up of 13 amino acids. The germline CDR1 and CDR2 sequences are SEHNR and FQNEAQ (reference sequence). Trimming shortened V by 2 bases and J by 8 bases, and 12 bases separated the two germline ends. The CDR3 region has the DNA TGTGCCAGCAGCTTACCGACGGAGGCGGGCTACACCTTC. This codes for CASSLPTEAGYTF.

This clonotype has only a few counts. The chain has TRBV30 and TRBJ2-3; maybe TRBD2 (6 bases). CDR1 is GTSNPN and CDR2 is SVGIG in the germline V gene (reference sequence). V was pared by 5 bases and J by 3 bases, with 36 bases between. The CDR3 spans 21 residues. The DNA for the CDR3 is TGTGCCTGGCGGGACTTCAAATTTTCCCCCTCATCTCATCGGTCAACAGATACGCAGTATTTT. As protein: CAWRDFKFSPSSHRSTDTQYF.

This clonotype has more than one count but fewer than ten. CDR3 in DNA: TGTGCTAGTGCCCGAGACATGAATGGATTCGGAAACATTCAGTACTTC. Its translation is CASARDMNGFGNIQYF. The rearrangement joins TRBV12-5 to TRBJ2-4; no clear D gene. Germline V gene data show CDR1 as LGHNT and CDR2 as FRNRAP. The CDR3 is made up of 16 amino acids. V lost 7 bases to trimming and J lost 6 bases, with 22 bases between them. Drawing the rest from reference TRBV12-5 and TRBJ2-4, the complete variable domain is DARVTQTPRHKVTEMGQEVTMRCQPILGHNTVFWYRQTMMQGLELLAYFRNRAPLDDSGMPKDRFSAEMPDATLATLKIQPSEPRDSAVYFCASARDMNGFGNIQYFGAGTRLSVL.

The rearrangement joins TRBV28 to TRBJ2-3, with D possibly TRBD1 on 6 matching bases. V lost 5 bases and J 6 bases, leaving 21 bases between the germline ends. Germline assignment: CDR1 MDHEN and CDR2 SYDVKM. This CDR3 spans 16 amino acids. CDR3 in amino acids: CASSTTGTPPRDTQYF. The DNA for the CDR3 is TGTGCCAGCAGTACTACCGGGACACCCCCACGGGATACGCAGTATTTT.

CDR3 residues: CASSPRTSNEQYF. DNA for the CDR3: TGTGCCAGCAGCCCCAGGACTAGTAACGAGCAGTACTTC. The J gene is TRBJ2-7, the V gene TRBV7-2, with 7 bases identical to TRBD2. V was clipped by 5 bases and J by 5 bases; unmatched bases: 6. The CDR3 has 13 residues. Germline assignment: CDR1 SGHTA and CDR2 FQGNSA.